This TCR beta chain was sequenced in a study of OX40 agonist ivuxolimab in advanced cancers. Study as a whole: Patients were treated with intravenous ivuxolimab, dosed at 0.01 to 10 mg/kg and infused every 2 weeks.

Generated by immunoSEQ multiplex PCR, the TCRdb table keeps only in-frame clones and is missing some. The data show 65,000 to 80,000 clones, with approximately 90% seen just once and more than 14% held by the top ten. V shed 5 bases and J 7 bases; nucleotides not matched to a gene: 19. CDR1 and CDR2 from the germline V gene are PRHDT and FYEKMQ (reference sequence). The CDR3 is 20 residues long. The sample here was CD4+ or CD8+ T cells sorted from blood, taken in a trial of the OX40 agonist ivuxolimab. The chain employs TRBV13 and TRBJ2-2; 13 positions match TRBD2. The receptor comes from an adult with an advanced solid tumor such as melanoma, head and neck, liver or kidney cancer. In DNA form, the CDR3 reads TGTGCCAGCAGCCCCCTCGGACTAGCGGGAGCTTCGGGTGTGCTCGGGGAGCTGTTTTTT. It is translated as CASSPLGLAGASGVLGELFF.